The clone carrying this T cell receptor (beta chain) has at least ten counts. The TCRbeta library incorporated unique molecular identifiers. Using its own MiXCR run on the PCR reads, TCRdb lists one record per CDR3 protein. This table holds some 200,000 distinct CDR3 sequences, around 9.7% found once. Germline CDR1 reads SGHTA; CDR2 reads FQGNSA. V lost 7 bases and J 0 bases, leaving 10 bases between the germline ends. This CDR3 region has 13 residues. The entry originates in a study of T-cell reconstitution after alpha-beta-depleted transplantation in children. The sequenced sample was PBMCs from the stem cell graft donor, obtained from the stem cell graft. The sequence came from a human donor who donated a stem cell graft to a child with SCID. The V call is TRBV7-2, the J call TRBJ2-7, with TRBD2 as a possible D gene (6 bases). The CDR3 reads CASTDGSSYEQYF. CDR3 DNA sequence: TGTGCCAGCACCGACGGGAGCTCCTACGAGCAGTACTTC.